Sequencing of this TCR beta chain was carried out in a study of radiotherapy plus CTLA-4 blockade in lung cancer. The study treated chemo-refractory metastatic non-small-cell lung cancer patients with focal radiation plus ipilimumab CTLA-4 blockade. Germline V CDR1 and CDR2: LNHDA, SQIVND (reference sequence). The ends were cut back, 4 bases at V and 6 bases at J, with 12 bases in the middle. The CDR3 totals 13 residues. Assay: immunoSEQ multiplex PCR; the TCRdb copy retains only in-frame clones and omits some. The sample lists tens of thousands of clones; about 83% were seen once. J is TRBJ1-1 and V is TRBV19; D is unresolved. This receptor was taken from a human donor with non-small cell lung cancer whose response to radiotherapy plus ipilimumab could not be evaluated. The sample in question was peripheral blood, obtained from a patient treated with radiotherapy plus ipilimumab. CDR3: CASSNPRSAEAFF. The CDR3 DNA sequence: TGTGCCAGTAGTAACCCGAGGAGCGCTGAAGCTTTCTTT.